Listed below are T cell receptor beta chains from one sample, sequenced in a study of CD8+ T cells in alopecia areata. Sequencing used immunoSEQ multiplex PCR; TCRdb keeps in-frame clones, though not all of them. The table has approximately 180,000 clones, about 61% seen once. Sample: CD4+ T cells sorted from blood, taken at approximately week 60, from a patient treated with tofacitinib. The origin of the receptors is a human donor with alopecia areata. Both conserved end residues are part of each CDR3. Fields, in order: J gene, D gene, V gene, clone size, CDR3 DNA, CDR3 protein. The D gene is left open where the match is weak. Some rows have no size entry. The others give once, few or many, or a class for an expanded clone.

>TRBJ2-1|TRBD2|TRBV7-3|once
TGTGCCAGCAGCCCAAGCAGCGGGGGGCGCTACAATGAGCAGTTCTTC
CASSPSSGGRYNEQFF
>TRBJ2-6|.|TRBV29-1|.
TGCAGCGTTAGCCAGGCCTCTGGGGCCAACGTCCTGACTTTC
CSVSQASGANVLTF
>TRBJ2-1|TRBD1|TRBV29-1|.
TGCAGCGTTACTAGACAGGGACCCTACAATGAGCAGTTCTTC
CSVTRQGPYNEQFF
>TRBJ2-7|TRBD2|TRBV18|few
TGTGCCAGCTCTCCCGCCAGCACTAGCGGGGGGAAGTCGTACTTC
CASSPASTSGGKSYF
>TRBJ2-6|.|TRBV6-5|.
TGTGCCAGCAGTTACTCCGCTGGGCAGGGGGCCAACGTCCTGACTTTC
CASSYSAGQGANVLTF
>TRBJ2-5|TRBD1|TRBV27|few
TGTGCCAGCAGTCCACCGGGACAGGGTAGAGAGACCCAGTACTTC
CASSPPGQGRETQYF
>TRBJ1-5|TRBD1|TRBV19|.
TGTGCCAGTAGACCAGGACAGGGGGCTCAGGGTAATCAGCCCCAGCATTTT
CASRPGQGAQGNQPQHF
>TRBJ2-5|.|TRBV29-1|.
TGCAGCGTTGTTCCGGGTATGGAGACCCAGTACTTC
CSVVPGMETQYF
>TRBJ1-2|.|TRBV6-4|.
TGTGCCACCAATCAGGGAGACGGCGGTGGCTACACCTTC
CATNQGDGGGYTF
>TRBJ2-5|.|TRBV29-1|.
TGCAGCGTTGGGCGGGCACAAGAGACCCAGTACTTC
CSVGRAQETQYF
>TRBJ1-1|.|TRBV19|few
TGTGCCAGTAATCCGGGACAAGGGGTTGGGGCTTTCTTT
CASNPGQGVGAFF
>TRBJ1-1|.|TRBV30|few
TGTGCCTGGAAGCGAGCGAACACTGAAGCTTTCTTT
CAWKRANTEAFF
>TRBJ1-6|.|TRBV7-9|few
TGTGCCAGCAGCAGACGGGACTTTGGCAATTCACCCCTCCACTTT
CASSRRDFGNSPLHF
>TRBJ2-7|.|TRBV5-1|few
TGCGCCAGCAGCTTGACAGGGTACTCCTACGAGCAGTACTTC
CASSLTGYSYEQYF
>TRBJ2-2|.|TRBV19|few
TGTGCCAGTAGTATATTAGGAGCCGGGGAGCTGTTTTTT
CASSILGAGELFF
>TRBJ1-2|TRBD1|TRBV6-6|.
TGTGCCAGCAGCCTCTCGGGACAGGGCTACACCTTC
CASSLSGQGYTF
>TRBJ2-1|TRBD2|TRBV29-1|few
TGCAGCGTTGCGGGTGAGCGGGGGAGCTCCTACAATGAGCAGTTCTTC
CSVAGERGSSYNEQFF
>TRBJ1-2|.|TRBV6-1|.
TGTGCCAGCAGTGAATCGACGGCGGGAGGCTACACCTTC
CASSESTAGGYTF
>TRBJ2-1|.|TRBV27|.
TGTGCCAGCAGTTTAAAAGAGGGGGGGTACAATGAGCAGTTCTTC
CASSLKEGGYNEQFF
>TRBJ2-6|.|TRBV4-1|.
TGCGCCAGCAGCCAAGGCAACGGGAATGGGGCCAACGTCCTGACTTTC
CASSQGNGNGANVLTF
>TRBJ2-7|.|TRBV19|.
TGTGCCAGTAGCATGATGACAGGCCCATCCGAGCAGTACTTC
CASSMMTGPSEQYF
>TRBJ2-5|TRBD2|TRBV30|.
TGTGCCTGGAACAACCCCAGCGGGGGCCTGTCATCAGAGACCCAGTACTTC
CAWNNPSGGLSSETQYF
>TRBJ1-2|.|TRBV9|once
TGTGCCAGCAGCGTAGCGACGGAACCACCTAATGGCTACACCTTC
CASSVATEPPNGYTF
>TRBJ1-5|.|TRBV30|.
TGTGCCTGGAGTCTAGGAGCATTGGGTCAGCCCCAGCATTTT
CAWSLGALGQPQHF
>TRBJ2-3|.|TRBV23-1|.
TGCGCCAGCAGTCAGGGGAGCAGAAGCACAGATACGCAGTATTTT
CASSQGSRSTDTQYF
>TRBJ1-5|.|TRBV15|.
TGTGCCACCAGCAGAGATCGGGTTAATCAGCCCCAGCATTTT
CATSRDRVNQPQHF
>TRBJ2-1|.|TRBV13|.
TGTGCCAGCAGCGGAAGAGGTGAGCAGTTCTTC
CASSGRGEQFF
>TRBJ2-2|.|TRBV4-1|.
TGCGCCAGCAGGGGGAGAAACACCGGGGAGCTGTTTTTT
CASRGRNTGELFF
>TRBJ2-7|.|TRBV9|.
TGTGCCAGCAGCGTAGACTTCGCCGAGCAGTACTTC
CASSVDFAEQYF
>TRBJ1-1|.|TRBV15|.
TGTGCCACCAGCAGAGATAACGGGAACACTGAAGCTTTCTTT
CATSRDNGNTEAFF
>TRBJ2-5|.|TRBV5-1|once
TGCGCCAGCAGCTTGGAGGGCCCCCCCCGAGAGACCCAGTACTTC
CASSLEGPPRETQYF
>TRBJ2-5|.|TRBV2|few
TGTGCCAGCAAGGGACCGAACCAAGAGACCCAGTACTTC
CASKGPNQETQYF
>TRBJ1-5|TRBD1|TRBV5-1|.
TGCGCCAGCAGCAGACAGGGTAAGGATCAGCCCCAGCATTTT
CASSRQGKDQPQHF
>TRBJ2-7|.|TRBV7-3|.
TGTGCCAGCAGCTTAGGAGGCAATTCCTACGAGCAGTACTTC
CASSLGGNSYEQYF
>TRBJ1-1|TRBD1|TRBV7-2|.
TGTGCCAGCAGCTTAGCCCGGACAGGCAGAAACACTGAAGCTTTCTTT
CASSLARTGRNTEAFF
>TRBJ2-7|.|TRBV2|.
TGTGCCAGCAGTACTGAGAGCTCCTACGAGCAGTACTTC
CASSTESSYEQYF
>TRBJ1-5|TRBD1|TRBV2|once
TGTGCCAGCAACCTACAGGGGGCTAAGCAGCCCCAGCATTTT
CASNLQGAKQPQHF
>TRBJ1-6|TRBD1|TRBV6-5|.
TGTGCCAGCAGCCTGACAGGGTTTAATTCACCCCTCCACTTT
CASSLTGFNSPLHF
>TRBJ2-7|.|TRBV29-1|few
TGCAGCGCGGCTGGGAGTACCGAGCAGTACTTC
CSAAGSTEQYF
>TRBJ2-3|.|TRBV27|.
TGTGCCAGCAGTTTTGTCAGCACAGATACGCAGTATTTT
CASSFVSTDTQYF
>TRBJ1-1|.|TRBV13|few
TGTGCCAGCAGCCCACCCAGGGTGGACACTGAAGCTTTCTTT
CASSPPRVDTEAFF
>TRBJ1-1|.|TRBV4-1|.
TGCGCCAGCAGCCAGAACACTGAAGCTTTCTTT
CASSQNTEAFF
>TRBJ1-2|TRBD1|TRBV4-1|.
TGCGCCAGCAGCCAAGGACAGGGGGATGGCTACACCTTC
CASSQGQGDGYTF
>TRBJ2-7|TRBD2|TRBV29-1|.
TGCAGCGTTGCCGGGACTAGGAAGGGGATCTACGAGCAGTACTTC
CSVAGTRKGIYEQYF
>TRBJ1-2|.|TRBV10-3|.
TGTGCCATCAGCCCCGTGGGAGCCCGCACAGGCTATGGCTACACCTTC
CAISPVGARTGYGYTF
>TRBJ2-1|TRBD1|TRBV10-3|.
TGTGCCATCAGTGAGTCATCGTGGCGGGACAGGGCCTACAATGAGCAGTTCTTC
CAISESSWRDRAYNEQFF
>TRBJ1-1|.|TRBV29-1|few
TGCAGCGTCCGGACACAGAACACTGAAGCTTTCTTT
CSVRTQNTEAFF
>TRBJ2-7|.|TRBV4-1|.
TGCGCCAGCAGCCCCTCCCTCACGGACGAGCAGTACTTC
CASSPSLTDEQYF
>TRBJ2-5|.|TRBV7-2|few
TGTGCCAGCAGCCAAGATCAGGGCGGAACACAAGAGACCCAGTACTTC
CASSQDQGGTQETQYF
>TRBJ2-7|TRBD1|TRBV6-5|.
TGTGCCAGCAGACCCGACAGGGGGGCCTACGAGCAGTACTTC
CASRPDRGAYEQYF
>TRBJ2-7|.|TRBV5-1|.
TGCGCCAGCAGCTTGGAGGCTTCGTACGAGCAGTACTTC
CASSLEASYEQYF
>TRBJ2-7|TRBD1|TRBV25-1|few
TGTGCCAGCAGTGGGGATAAAGGACAGGGGATCGACGAGCAGTACTTC
CASSGDKGQGIDEQYF